This T cell receptor (beta chain) emerged from a study of blood T cell repertoires in COVID-19. Study context: Spain, Italy and the United States supplied samples that represented acute and convalescent COVID-19. T cells, B-cell-depleted T cells, or PBMCs provided the cDNA or gDNA that served as material.

Germline values: CDR1 WNHNN, CDR2 SYGVQD (reference sequence). The CDR3 totals 14 residues. Under the authors' procedure: Amplifying reference gene primers gave estimates of nucleated cell counts. Here immunoSEQ multiplex PCR was the method, and the copy in TCRdb shows in-frame clones only, minus some. The V and J calls and clone size are taken from that table; D and trimming were inferred from the DNA. The table lists tens of thousands of clones, approximately 85% of them singletons, with 12% to 15% in the top ten. The rearrangement links TRBV10-1 to TRBJ2-1; TRBD1 might be the D (6 bases). The sequenced material came from peripheral blood. The origin of this receptor is a human donor with acute or convalescent COVID-19. The donor label of this sample is uncertain. The CDR3 sequence: CVTSTGWPYNEQFF. CDR3 nucleotide sequence: TGCGTCACTTCGACAGGCTGGCCCTACAATGAGCAGTTCTTC.